This T cell receptor beta chain was obtained from a study of blood T cell repertoires in COVID-19. About the study: Samples of COVID-19 (acute and convalescent) were obtained from the United States, Italy and Spain. PBMCs, B-cell-depleted T cells, or T cells were the source of the cDNA or gDNA that made up the material.

Trimming shortened V by 0 bases and J by 2 bases, and 10 bases separated the two germline ends. CDR1 and CDR2 (germline): SGHAT, FQNNGV. The CDR3 consists of 15 residues. In the source study's methods: The authors estimated nucleated cell counts from reference gene primer amplification. The method was immunoSEQ multiplex PCR; TCRdb's version includes in-frame clones alone and lacks a portion of them. That table supplies the V and J calls and clone size; D and trimming were determined from the DNA. The sample consists of 250,000 to 300,000 clones, about nine tenths of them appearing once. This TCR was sampled from a woman younger than 45 with active or convalescent COVID-19. The V call is TRBV11-2, the J call TRBJ1-2; the D gene is possibly TRBD1 (6 bases). The sequenced sample was peripheral blood. This CDR3 is CASSLEGTPNYGYTF. The CDR3 DNA sequence: TGTGCCAGCAGCTTAGAAGGGACACCCAACTATGGCTACACCTTC.